Each of the 31 T cell receptor beta chains below was sequenced from the same sample in a study of T and B cells in COVID-19 patients. Blood genomic DNA input for TRB amplification was roughly 220-500 ng. BIOMED2 TRB-A/B primer pools were used in multiplex TRB PCR. Via MiXCR, TCRdb re-called the multiplex PCR reads, giving one row per CDR3 protein. Of 5,500 to 7,000 distinct CDR3 sequences in the sample, 20% to 30% were seen once. Sequenced material: blood. The origin of the receptors is a human donor with active COVID-19.

The table lists this clonotype with a few counts. The V call is TRBV5-1, the J call TRBJ2-2; TRBD1 might be the D (6 bases). Trimming pared 3 bases from V and 0 bases from J, leaving 12 bases between. Germline CDR1 SGHRS, CDR2 YFSETQ. This CDR3 spans 16 amino acids. The CDR3 DNA reads TGCGCCAGCAGCTCAACAGGGTCCTCGAACACCGGGGAGCTGTTTTTT. This codes for CASSSTGSSNTGELFF. The full variable domain, completed using reference TRBV5-1 and TRBJ2-2, is KAGVTQTPRYLIKTRGQQVTLSCSPISGHRSVSWYQQTPGQGLQFLFEYFSETQRNKGNFPGRFSGRQFSNSRSEMNVSTLELGDSALYLCASSSTGSSNTGELFFGEGSRLTVL.

This clonotype is labeled as medium-sized. The rearrangement uses TRBV6-6 and TRBJ2-7; 8 bases fit TRBD2. The germline CDR1 and CDR2 sequences are MNHNY and SVGAGI (reference sequence). V dropped 4 bases and J dropped 2; count of bases not matched to a gene: 7. This CDR3 has 15 amino acids. The CDR3 DNA is TGTGCCAGCAGTTTACGGGAGGGCCGGACCTACGAGCAGTACTTC. Translating gives CASSLREGRTYEQYF.

V usage is TRBV4-2 and J usage is TRBJ2-3; the D is unclear. The V gene lost 0 bases and the J gene lost 6 bases, with 13 bases spanning the gap. Per the germline V gene, CDR1 is LGHNA and CDR2 is YNFKEQ. CDR3 length: 15 residues. This chain's CDR3 is CASSQDGVRFDTQYF. The CDR3 coding sequence is TGTGCCAGCAGCCAAGATGGAGTTAGATTTGATACGCAGTATTTT.

The V and J genes are TRBV18 and TRBJ1-1, with no clear D. CDR1 is KGHSH, CDR2 LQKENI, per germline. The CDR3 consists of 12 residues. V lost 6 bases and J 6 bases, leaving 11 bases between the germline ends. Here the CDR3 reads CASSPDSSEAFF. The CDR3 DNA follows: TGTGCCAGCTCTCCGGACTCTTCTGAAGCTTTCTTT.

By share, this clonotype counts as medium-sized (0.01 to 0.1%). This sequence joins TRBV27 and TRBJ2-1; 7 nucleotides align to TRBD1. CDR3 length: 15 residues. J gave up 0 bases and V 5 bases, and 4 bases lay outside the gene matches. From germline, CDR1 is MNHEY and CDR2 SMNVEV (reference sequence). The CDR3 loop reads CASSLWDSSYNEQFF. CDR3 coding DNA: TGTGCCAGCAGTCTGTGGGACAGCTCCTACAATGAGCAGTTCTTC.

In this sample, this clonotype turned up a few times. V usage is TRBV24-1 and J usage is TRBJ2-3; TRBD1 matches at 7 bases. The CDR3 contains 15 residues. Germline loops: CDR1 KGHDR, CDR2 SFDVKD. V lost 4 bases and J lost 1; bases outside the gene matches: 4. The CDR3 coding sequence is TGTGCCACCAGTGACCCGGACAGGCGCACAGATACGCAGTATTTT. This gives the protein CATSDPDRRTDTQYF.

This clonotype counts as medium-sized. The V and J genes are TRBV29-1 and TRBJ1-2, with 12 bases that match TRBD1. The ends lost 6 bases at V and 8 bases at J; junction bases unmatched: 4. The germline V gene has CDR1 SQVTM and CDR2 ANQGSEA. There are 12 residues in the CDR3. In DNA form, the CDR3 reads TGCAGCGTGGGACAGGGGGCGCGCGGCTACACCTTC. Protein: CSVGQGARGYTF.

This clonotype turned up a few times. The V call is TRBV4-2, the J call TRBJ2-5; 9 bases map to TRBD2. CDR1 LGHNA and CDR2 YNFKEQ come from the germline V gene. Losses at the gene ends were 4 bases for V and 5 bases for J; bases not matched to a gene: 11. CDR3 length equals 16 residues. CDR3 residues: CASSPDLSGSGETQYF. The CDR3 DNA is TGTGCCAGCAGCCCGGACCTTAGCGGGAGCGGGGAGACCCAGTACTTC.

V gene TRBV6-5 combines with J gene TRBJ2-5; 11 positions match TRBD1. V shed 3 bases and J 5 bases; nucleotides not matched to a gene: 8. CDR1 and CDR2 (germline): MNHEY, SVGAGI. This CDR3 contains 16 residues. CDR3 sequence (DNA): TGTGCCAGCAGTTATCCTGGACAGGGGGCGGGGGAGACCCAGTACTTC. The encoded protein is CASSYPGQGAGETQYF.

The gene calls are TRBV6-1 and TRBJ1-5; D call uncertain. There are 12 residues in the CDR3. In germline, CDR1 is MNHNS, CDR2 SASEGT. Trimming took off 6 bases at V and 9 bases at J, with 12 bases between the two ends. The chain's CDR3 is CASRVVGGPQHF. The CDR3 nucleotides are TGTGCCAGCAGGGTGGTTGGTGGGCCCCAGCATTTT.

By share, this clonotype counts as medium-sized. This chain connects TRBV27 to TRBJ1-4, with D hard to call. Trimming shortened V by 4 bases and J by 10 bases, and 7 bases separated the two germline ends. Germline assignment: CDR1 MNHEY and CDR2 SMNVEV (reference sequence). The CDR3 consists of 11 residues. The CDR3 is CASSSGGKLFF. CDR3 nucleotides: TGTGCCAGCAGTTCTGGCGGAAAACTGTTTTTT.

This clonotype was seen more than once but under ten times. This chain joins TRBV10-3 and TRBJ2-1; 8 bases line up with TRBD2. J was trimmed by 13 bases and V by 0 bases; bases with no gene match: 5. The V gene's germline CDR1 is ENHRY and CDR2 SYGVKD. This CDR3 comprises 13 residues. CDR3 sequence reads: CAISESKSGSQFF. CDR3 coding DNA: TGTGCCATCAGTGAGTCGAAAAGCGGGAGTCAGTTCTTC.

This clonotype has just a few counts. The chain employs TRBV20-1 and TRBJ2-1, with TRBD1 matching 8 bases. CDR1 and CDR2 from the germline V gene are DFQATT and SNEGSKA (reference sequence). Trimming cost V 5 bases and J 5 bases; bases outside gene matches: 11. The CDR3 extends over 15 amino acids. CDR3 DNA: TGCAGTGCTGATGGGTGGACAGGGCGAAACAATGAGCAGTTCTTC. Translation: CSADGWTGRNNEQFF.

In its sample, this clonotype was seen a few times. V usage is TRBV19 and J usage is TRBJ1-1; the D gene is possibly TRBD1 (5 bases). Trimming cost V 5 bases and J 6 bases, with 19 bases left between them. This CDR3 region has 15 residues. Germline loops: CDR1 LNHDA, CDR2 SQIVND (reference sequence). In nucleotides, the CDR3 is TGTGCCAGTAGTGGGGTCCAGGGTCTGATGCCTGAAGCTTTCTTT. It yields the protein CASSGVQGLMPEAFF.

In this sample, this clonotype is medium-sized. The V gene is TRBV6-5, the J gene TRBJ1-2; 7 bases are shared with TRBD1. The CDR3 is 15 residues long. CDR1 and CDR2 (germline): MNHEY, SVGAGI. Trimming at V came to 5 bases and at J to 2 bases, leaving 8 bases not matched to a gene. The CDR3 nucleotides are TGTGCCAGCAGTCTTTCCAGGGGGAACAACTATGGCTACACCTTC. Translating gives CASSLSRGNNYGYTF.

J is TRBJ1-5 and V is TRBV12-3 or TRBV12-4, with D perhaps matching TRBD1 (5 bases). V was cut by 3 bases and J by 4 bases, with 13 bases left in between. CDR3 length equals 15 residues. CDR3 loop: CASSFGSGGNQPQHF. CDR3 coding DNA: TGTGCCAGCAGTTTTGGGTCGGGGGGAAATCAGCCCCAGCATTTT.

This clonotype was picked up many times. J is TRBJ2-5 and V is TRBV6-6; D unresolved. V was cut by 2 bases and J by 7 bases, with 17 bases left in between. The length of the CDR3 is 15 residues. CDR1 is MNHNY and CDR2 is SVGAGI in the germline V gene (reference sequence). The CDR3 loop is CASSYSSQAIWTQYF. The CDR3 DNA reads TGTGCCAGCAGTTACAGTTCCCAGGCTATATGGACCCAGTACTTC.

The chain uses TRBV7-3 and TRBJ1-1; D is undetermined. The DNA end is more similar to TRBJ1-6, so the J call may be wrong. CDR1 and CDR2 from the germline V gene are SGHTA and FQGTGA. The length of the CDR3 is 15 residues. CDR3 sequence reads: CASSLQVQDNSPLHF. The CDR3 nucleotides are TGTGCCAGCAGCTTACAGGTTCAGGATAATTCACCCCTCCACTTT.

The CDR3 DNA reads as TGCAGTGCTAGAGATGACCTTCTTTTGACGCAGTATTTT. Residues: CSARDDLLLTQYF. The chain uses TRBV20-1 and TRBJ2-3; D call uncertain. The germline V gene encodes CDR1 DFQATT and CDR2 SNEGSKA (reference sequence). With 0 bases removed from V and 9 bases from J, the gap between germline ends came to 13 bases. This CDR3 has 13 amino acids.

This clonotype is categorized as medium-sized (0.01 to 0.1%). The chain recombines TRBV5-4 with TRBJ2-7, with 12 bases aligning to TRBD2. CDR1 and CDR2 from the germline V gene are SGHNT and YYREEE (reference sequence). The V segment lost 4 bases and the J segment 3 bases; nucleotides outside the gene matches: 5. This CDR3 contains 15 residues. In DNA form, the CDR3 reads TGTGCCAGCAGCGCTAGCGGGAGGGCCCTCTACGAGCAGTACTTC. It specifies CASSASGRALYEQYF.

Judged by abundance, this clonotype is medium-sized. CDR3: CASRRALQGNSPLHF. The CDR3, as DNA: TGTGCCAGTAGGCGTGCCCTTCAGGGGAACTCACCCCTCCACTTT. The rearrangement links TRBV19 to TRBJ1-6; perhaps TRBD1 as D (6 bases). Germline V gives CDR1 LNHDA, CDR2 SQIVND (reference sequence). V gave up 6 bases and J gave up 10 bases, with 19 bases separating them. The CDR3 totals 15 residues.

This clonotype is medium-sized within its sample. This chain links TRBV6-6 with TRBJ1-5, with 8 bases identical to TRBD1. In germline, CDR1 is MNHNY, CDR2 SVGAGI (reference sequence). The CDR3 consists of 14 residues. Trimming took 6 bases from V and 4 from J; bases not matched to a gene: 5. Here the CDR3 reads CASSSGGFNQPQHF. In DNA, the CDR3 is TGTGCCAGCAGCTCAGGGGGCTTTAATCAGCCCCAGCATTTT.

V usage is TRBV18 and J usage is TRBJ1-1, with a tentative D call TRBD1 (5 bases). V lost 3 bases and J 1 base, leaving 12 bases between the germline ends. The CDR3 extends over 15 amino acids. Germline-derived CDR1 and CDR2 are KGHSH and LQKENI. CDR3 sequence reads: CASSPPGRGNTEAFF. The CDR3 nucleotides are TGTGCCAGCTCACCCCCGGGGAGGGGGAACACTGAAGCTTTCTTT.

This clonotype was picked up a small number of times. The CDR3 loop is CASSLGFQETQYF. The CDR3 DNA sequence: TGTGCCAGCAGCTTAGGGTTCCAAGAGACCCAGTACTTC. The chain couples TRBV7-2 to TRBJ2-5; no clear D gene. Germline loops: CDR1 SGHTA, CDR2 FQGNSA. V dropped 1 base and J dropped 1 base, with 4 bases sitting between them. The CDR3 is made up of 13 amino acids.

The V and J genes are TRBV5-4 and TRBJ2-5; possibly TRBD1 for D (5 bases). The CDR3 extends over 14 amino acids. The germline gives CDR1 SGHNT, CDR2 YYREEE (reference sequence). Trimming removed 1 base from V and 2 bases from J, with 9 bases in between. CDR3 in DNA: TGTGCCAGCAGCTTGTTTTCAGGGCAAGAGACCCAGTACTTC. This codes for CASSLFSGQETQYF.

In this sample, this clonotype turned up a few times. The gene calls are TRBV6-6 and TRBJ2-5, with 9 bases fitting TRBD1. Germline V gene data show CDR1 as MNHNY and CDR2 as SVGAGI (reference sequence). CDR3 length: 14 residues. The V and J ends lost 6 bases and 7 bases, in that order; junction bases with no gene match: 9. Here the CDR3 DNA reads TGTGCCAGCAGACCGGGACAGGGCTTATGGACCCAGTACTTC. It is translated as CASRPGQGLWTQYF.

This clonotype is medium-sized (0.01 to 0.1%) in the sample. The V and J genes are TRBV6-2 or TRBV6-3 and TRBJ2-3; D assignment may be TRBD1 or TRBD2 (5 bases each). CDR3 length equals 15 residues. The V end was cut by 0 bases, the J end by 4 bases, with 11 bases between. The germline V gene encodes CDR1 MNHEY and CDR2 SVGEGT. The CDR3 here is CASSYSFGDPDTQYF. The DNA of the CDR3 is TGTGCCAGCAGTTACTCGTTCGGGGACCCAGATACGCAGTATTTT.

The V and J genes are TRBV28 and TRBJ1-4, with 7 bases matching TRBD1. CDR3 size: 13 residues. V was pared by 5 bases and J by 13 bases, with 10 bases of the junction left unmatched. Germline CDR1 and CDR2: MDHEN and SYDVKM. DNA of the CDR3: TGTGCCAGCAGTCTCGGACAGGTCACGGGACTGTTTTTT. This encodes CASSLGQVTGLFF.

Written as DNA, the CDR3 is TGTGCCAGCAGCCCCGGGGACTTGCCGTCCTACAATGAGCAGTTCTTC. This codes for CASSPGDLPSYNEQFF. V usage is TRBV6-2 or TRBV6-3 and J usage is TRBJ2-1; tentatively, D is TRBD2 (6 bases). The CDR3 runs 16 residues. The V gene's germline CDR1 is MNHEY and CDR2 SVGEGT. V was cut by 6 bases and J by 1 base, with 16 bases left in between.

There are a few counts of this clonotype. This chain connects TRBV20-1 to TRBJ1-6; TRBD1 matches 7 bases. This CDR3 is 15 amino acids long. The V segment lost 0 bases and the J segment 4 bases; nucleotides outside the gene matches: 3. The germline CDR1 and CDR2 sequences are DFQATT and SNEGSKA (reference sequence). The CDR3 is CSARDGGQYNSPLHF. The CDR3 DNA follows: TGCAGTGCTAGAGATGGGGGACAGTATAATTCACCCCTCCACTTT.

In its sample, this clonotype was seen once. V and J are TRBV19 and TRBJ2-5; 14 nucleotides align to TRBD2. Trimming at V came to 3 bases and at J to 4 bases, leaving 7 bases not matched to a gene. Germline V gene lookup returns CDR1 LNHDA and CDR2 SQIVND (reference sequence). The CDR3 length is 17 residues. The CDR3 protein is CASSIRGLAGVLETQYF. The CDR3 DNA reads as TGTGCCAGTAGTATCCGGGGACTAGCGGGAGTTCTAGAGACCCAGTACTTC.